Listed below are T cell receptor beta chains from one sample, sequenced in a study of blood T cells in healthy people across ages. Each CDR3 protein is one row after TCRdb ran MiXCR on the 5' RACE reads. Altogether around 850,000 distinct CDR3 sequences are present, around 36% being singletons, with the ten largest covering 10% to 15%. Sequenced: blood. Receptors originate from a man between 18 and 29 years old in good health. CDR3s include the opening cysteine and the closing phenylalanine or tryptophan. Each record gives: clone size, V gene, D gene, J gene, CDR3 DNA, CDR3 protein. D genes are given only for firm matches. Part of the rows lack a size; the others show once, few, many or a class for expanded clones.

clone size: few
V gene: TRBV29-1
D gene: -
J gene: TRBJ2-7
CDR3 DNA: TGCAGCGTTGAAGCGGGTCTTAGCTCCTACGAGCAGTACTTC
CDR3 protein: CSVEAGLSSYEQYF

clone size: few
V gene: TRBV20-1
D gene: TRBD2
J gene: TRBJ2-5
CDR3 DNA: TGCAGTGCTTCCCTAGCGGGGGGGCTTCCAGAGACCCAGTACTTC
CDR3 protein: CSASLAGGLPETQYF

clone size: -
V gene: TRBV4-3
D gene: TRBD1
J gene: TRBJ1-6
CDR3 DNA: TGCGCCAGCAGCCAAGATGGGCAGGGGGTAAATTCACCCCTCCACTTT
CDR3 protein: CASSQDGQGVNSPLHF

clone size: many
V gene: TRBV4-2
D gene: TRBD1
J gene: TRBJ2-7
CDR3 DNA: TGTGCCAGCAGCCAAGTCGGACAGGGGAAGGATGAGCAGTACTTC
CDR3 protein: CASSQVGQGKDEQYF

clone size: -
V gene: TRBV15
D gene: -
J gene: TRBJ2-2
CDR3 DNA: TGTGCCACCAGCAGAGATGCGAGGGCCGGGGAGCTGTTTTTT
CDR3 protein: CATSRDARAGELFF

clone size: -
V gene: TRBV7-2
D gene: TRBD1
J gene: TRBJ2-7
CDR3 DNA: TGTGCCAGCAGCTCTCCCGGACAGGGGGCGCGAGGTGAGCAGTACTTC
CDR3 protein: CASSSPGQGARGEQYF

clone size: -
V gene: TRBV24-1
D gene: -
J gene: TRBJ2-1
CDR3 DNA: TGTGCCACCAGTGATTACCTCTCGAACGGGGCGAATGAGCAGTTCTTC
CDR3 protein: CATSDYLSNGANEQFF

clone size: -
V gene: TRBV20-1
D gene: -
J gene: TRBJ1-5
CDR3 DNA: TGCAGTGCTAGAGATCGCGGAGGGGTTGGGAATCAGCCCCAGCATTTT
CDR3 protein: CSARDRGGVGNQPQHF

clone size: few
V gene: TRBV29-1
D gene: -
J gene: TRBJ1-2
CDR3 DNA: TGCAGCGCCGGTGGGACCCTATTATATGGCTACACCTTC
CDR3 protein: CSAGGTLLYGYTF

clone size: -
V gene: TRBV4-2
D gene: -
J gene: TRBJ2-4
CDR3 DNA: TGTGCCAGCAGCCAAGAAGGTGGCGCGGTAGCCAAAAACATTCAGTACTTC
CDR3 protein: CASSQEGGAVAKNIQYF

clone size: -
V gene: TRBV7-2
D gene: -
J gene: TRBJ1-5
CDR3 DNA: TGTGCCAGCAGCTTAGACAGGGCCGATCAGCCCCAGCATTTT
CDR3 protein: CASSLDRADQPQHF